This paragraph reports one T cell receptor (beta chain). The data belong to a study of shared clonotypes between healthy human individuals. CDR3 length: 13 amino acids. Looked up from germline, CDR1 is ENHRY and CDR2 is SYGVKD. Trimming stripped 6 bases from V and 6 bases from J, with 14 bases between. The repertoire was sequenced with immunoSEQ multiplex PCR; TCRdb's copy has only in-frame clones and lacks some. Counted here are roughly 640,000 clones, 97% occurring once; the ten biggest clones make up around 0.06%. The chain combines TRBV10-3 with TRBJ1-2; the D gene is possibly TRBD1 (6 bases). The sample consisted of naive CD4+ T cells sorted from blood. Subset here: CD45RA+ positively selected. The sequence was collected from a woman under 40 in good health. The CDR3 spells CAIREQGEDGYTF. In DNA, the CDR3 is TGTGCCATCAGAGAACAGGGCGAGGATGGCTACACCTTC.